This entry lists 11 T cell receptor beta chains sequenced from one sample in a study of blood T cell repertoires in COVID-19. Only in-frame clones appear in the TCRdb table, and some are missing; sequencing was by immunoSEQ multiplex PCR. The repertoire consists of roughly 230,000 clones, with 90% occurring once and the leading ten covering 2% to 2.5%. Material for sequencing was peripheral blood. The receptors come from a woman aged 60-75 years with COVID-19, enrolled during active disease.

The chain recombines TRBV27 with TRBJ1-2; D gene ambiguous. V shed 6 bases and J shed 1 base, with 9 bases lying between them. From germline, CDR1 is MNHEY and CDR2 SMNVEV (reference sequence). The CDR3 has 13 amino acids. In DNA form, the CDR3 reads TGTGCCAGCAGCCCAATGTTTAACTATGGCTACACCTTC. It is translated as CASSPMFNYGYTF.

This chain uses TRBV10-3 with TRBJ2-2; TRBD2 is a possible D gene (5 bases). Deletions cut 10 bases from V and 2 bases from J, with 14 bases between. The V gene's germline CDR1 is ENHRY and CDR2 SYGVKD. The CDR3 contains 14 residues. CDR3 loop: CATLTSLNTGELFF. Here the CDR3 DNA reads TGTGCCACCCTCACTAGTCTAAACACCGGGGAGCTGTTTTTT.

The chain couples TRBV7-2 to TRBJ2-5; 9 bases align to TRBD2. With V trimmed by 3 bases and J by 4 bases, 3 bases remained unmatched. The germline V gene has CDR1 SGHTA and CDR2 FQGNSA. CDR3 length: 14 residues. This chain's CDR3 is CASSLSRGGETQYF. The CDR3 DNA sequence: TGTGCCAGCAGCTTGTCGCGGGGGGGAGAGACCCAGTACTTC.

As concerns this clone: Different DNA sequences within this sample yield the same CDR3. The chain recombines TRBV4-3 with TRBJ1-5; D is uncertain. Trimming stripped 0 bases from V and 6 bases from J, with 6 bases between. CDR1 is LGHNA and CDR2 is YSLEER in the germline V gene. The CDR3 is 13 amino acids. CDR3 protein: CASSQDRGQPQHF. As DNA, the CDR3 is TGCGCCAGCAGCCAAGATCGGGGTCAGCCCCAGCATTTT.

This chain uses TRBV7-2 with TRBJ2-3; 11 bases are shared with TRBD2. CDR1 SGHTA and CDR2 FQGNSA come from the germline V gene. The CDR3 is made up of 16 amino acids. The V segment lost 5 bases and the J segment 2 bases; nucleotides outside the gene matches: 6. CDR3 region: CASSSTSGGNTDTQYF. The CDR3, as DNA: TGTGCCAGCAGCAGTACTAGCGGGGGTAACACAGATACGCAGTATTTT.

The chain joins TRBV14 to TRBJ1-1; D remains unclear. Germline-derived CDR1 and CDR2 are SGHDN and FVKESK. V was clipped by 1 base and J by 7 bases, with 7 bases between them. The CDR3 consists of 12 residues. CDR3 sequence: CASSQVPDEAFF. CDR3 bases: TGTGCCAGCAGCCAAGTGCCAGATGAAGCTTTCTTT.

The J gene is TRBJ1-1, the V gene TRBV6-2 or TRBV6-3; TRBD1 agrees at 11 bases. Germline values: CDR1 MNHEY, CDR2 SVGEGT. The CDR3 loop spans 14 amino acids. J lost 6 bases, V lost 6 bases, and 6 bases had no gene match. CDR3 sequence: CASSLRTGGSEAFF. The DNA for the CDR3 is TGTGCCAGCAGCCTCCGGACAGGGGGCTCTGAAGCTTTCTTT.

The gene calls are TRBV6-2 or TRBV6-3 and TRBJ2-4; 14 nucleotides align to TRBD2. CDR1 is MNHEY, CDR2 SVGEGT, per germline. The V gene end was trimmed by 4 bases and the J gene end by 0 bases; junction bases not matched to a gene: 11. The CDR3 covers 20 residues. CDR3 protein: CASSSRLAGGLALAKNIQYF. The CDR3 DNA sequence: TGTGCCAGCAGTTCGAGACTAGCGGGGGGGTTGGCCCTAGCCAAAAACATTCAGTACTTC.

The chain recombines TRBV11-2 with TRBJ2-3; possible D gene TRBD1, 6 bases. The germline V and J ends were trimmed by 7 bases and 6 bases, with 20 bases remaining between them. Germline CDR1 reads SGHAT; CDR2 reads FQNNGV. The CDR3 is 15 amino acids. CDR3 sequence: CASKKEGTQVDTQYF. The CDR3 DNA is TGTGCCAGCAAGAAAGAAGGGACACAGGTTGATACGCAGTATTTT.

In its sample, this clone was seen once. The genes are TRBV11-2 and TRBJ2-5; D is possibly TRBD1 (7 bases). Germline CDR1 SGHAT, CDR2 FQNNGV. CDR3 length equals 17 residues. The V end was cut by 4 bases, the J end by 2 bases, with 20 bases between. The CDR3 nucleotides read TGTGCCAGCAGCTCGGGAATGACAGGGACTCATCAAGAGACCCAGTACTTC. Its translation is CASSSGMTGTHQETQYF.

The chain joins TRBV7-9 to TRBJ2-7, with 7 bases lining up with TRBD1. Germline CDR1 SEHNR, CDR2 FQNEAQ (reference sequence). The CDR3 covers 15 residues. V trimming: 4 bases; J trimming: 2 bases; junction bases outside the gene matches: 8. The CDR3 DNA sequence: TGTGCCAGCAGCTATTTGACAGGGTTGACCTACGAGCAGTACTTC. Its translation: CASSYLTGLTYEQYF.